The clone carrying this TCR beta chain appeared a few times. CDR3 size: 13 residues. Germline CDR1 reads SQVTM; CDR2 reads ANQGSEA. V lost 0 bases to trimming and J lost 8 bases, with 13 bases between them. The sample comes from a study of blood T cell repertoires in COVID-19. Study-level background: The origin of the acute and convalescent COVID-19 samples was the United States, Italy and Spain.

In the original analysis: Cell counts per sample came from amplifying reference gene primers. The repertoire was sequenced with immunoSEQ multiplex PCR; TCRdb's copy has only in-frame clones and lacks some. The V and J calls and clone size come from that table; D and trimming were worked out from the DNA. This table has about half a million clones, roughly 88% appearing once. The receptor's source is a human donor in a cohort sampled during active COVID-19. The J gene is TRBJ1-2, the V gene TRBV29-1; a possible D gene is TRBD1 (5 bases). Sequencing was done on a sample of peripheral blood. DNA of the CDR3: TGCAGCGTTGAAGAGCCAGGGTGGTACGGCTACACCTTC. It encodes CSVEEPGWYGYTF. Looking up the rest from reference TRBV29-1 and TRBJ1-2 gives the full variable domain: SAVISQKPSRDICQRGTSLTIQCQVDSQVTMMFWYRQQPGQSLTLIATANQGSEATYESGFVIDKFPISRPNLTFSTLTVSNMSPEDSSIYLCSVEEPGWYGYTFGSGTRLTVV.